The 27 T cell receptor beta chains listed next were all sequenced from one sample in a study of blood T cell repertoires in COVID-19. Only in-frame clones appear in the TCRdb table, and some are missing; sequencing was by immunoSEQ multiplex PCR. The sample lists some 17,000 clones, about 80% seen once, with about a quarter in the top ten. The sequenced sample consisted of peripheral blood. These receptors were obtained from a woman between 65 and 79 years old with active COVID-19.

The V call is TRBV6-5, the J call TRBJ2-3, with 7 bases lining up with TRBD2. Germline V gene data show CDR1 as MNHEY and CDR2 as SVGAGI. The CDR3 consists of 16 residues. V lost 0 bases, J lost 4 bases, and 7 bases stayed unmatched. CDR3: CASSYSPLAVADTQYF. CDR3 nucleotide sequence: TGTGCCAGCAGTTACTCCCCGCTAGCGGTCGCAGATACGCAGTATTTT.

This clone was seen a single time. The chain carries TRBV19 and TRBJ2-1; D is uncertain. With 3 bases removed from V and 2 bases from J, the gap between germline ends came to 11 bases. The germline V gene has CDR1 LNHDA and CDR2 SQIVND (reference sequence). The CDR3 is 15 amino acids. CDR3 sequence (DNA): TGTGCCAGTAGTATGGCAGGCTACGCCTACAATGAGCAGTTCTTC. It encodes CASSMAGYAYNEQFF.

The chain couples TRBV12-3 or TRBV12-4 to TRBJ2-1, with 9 bases lining up with TRBD1. The CDR3 loop spans 13 amino acids. J lost 9 bases, V lost 1 base, and 1 base had no gene match. The CDR3 is CASSLDRGLEQFF. Here the CDR3 DNA reads TGTGCCAGCAGTTTAGACAGGGGGCTTGAGCAGTTCTTC.

This chain connects TRBV5-5 to TRBJ2-3; TRBD1 agrees at 9 bases. The CDR3 runs 14 residues. Germline V CDR1 and CDR2: SGHKS, YYEKEE (reference sequence). After removal of 4 bases from V and 4 bases from J, the junction contained 4 bases not matched to a gene. As DNA, the CDR3 is TGTGCCAGCAGCGATGGGACAGGGCCAGATACGCAGTATTTT. This sequence encodes CASSDGTGPDTQYF.

The J gene is TRBJ1-6, the V gene TRBV21-1; the D call of TRBD1 is as the table states it, not checked on the DNA. TRBV21-1 is a documented pseudogene. The CDR3 is 18 amino acids. The CDR3 sequence is CASSKVQGIIPYNSPLHF. The CDR3, as DNA: TGTGCCAGCAGCAAAGTGCAGGGTATCATCCCGTATAATTCACCCCTCCACTTT.

The V call is TRBV7-8, the J call TRBJ2-7; 7 nucleotides match TRBD1. The germline V gene encodes CDR1 SGHVS and CDR2 FQNEAQ. Trimming cost V 3 bases and J 1 base; bases outside gene matches: 12. This CDR3 has 17 residues. For the CDR3, the DNA is TGTGCCAGCAGCTTTAACTGGCGACTGACAGGGTCCTACGAGCAGTACTTC. It specifies CASSFNWRLTGSYEQYF.

The V gene is TRBV7-2, the J gene TRBJ2-3, with 10 bases identical to TRBD2. Losses at the gene ends were 5 bases for V and 4 bases for J; bases not matched to a gene: 6. CDR3 length: 15 residues. Germline V gives CDR1 SGHTA, CDR2 FQGNSA. CDR3 amino acids: CASSQQRGGPDTQYF. The DNA of the CDR3 is TGTGCCAGCAGCCAACAGCGGGGGGGCCCAGATACGCAGTATTTT.

This clone came up once. The chain is built from TRBV29-1 and TRBJ2-7; TRBD2 aligns across 7 bases. This CDR3 is 14 amino acids long. The V gene's germline CDR1 is SQVTM and CDR2 ANQGSEA. J was trimmed by 5 bases and V by 6 bases; bases with no gene match: 13. CDR3 coding DNA: TGCAGCGTCGGCGGGAGCTTCATCCTTGACGAGCAGTACTTC. This sequence encodes CSVGGSFILDEQYF.

The chain uses TRBV19 and TRBJ2-3; D not resolved. The length of the CDR3 is 14 residues. V was trimmed by 3 bases and J by 4 bases, leaving 11 bases between them. Looked up from germline, CDR1 is LNHDA and CDR2 is SQIVND (reference sequence). The CDR3 region has the DNA TGTGCCAGTAGTATCCTACACCAGGCAGATACGCAGTATTTT. It specifies CASSILHQADTQYF. The full variable domain, its missing parts supplied by reference TRBV19 and TRBJ2-3, is DGGITQSPKYLFRKEGQNVTLSCEQNLNHDAMYWYRQDPGQGLRLIYYSQIVNDFQKGDIAEGYSVSREKKESFPLTVTSAQKNPTAFYLCASSILHQADTQYFGPGTRLTVL.

The gene calls are TRBV10-3 and TRBJ2-7, with a weak D call TRBD1 (6 bases). Trimming stripped 0 bases from V and 3 bases from J, with 9 bases between. This CDR3 spans 14 amino acids. Per germline, CDR1 ENHRY and CDR2 SYGVKD. The CDR3 protein is CAISESEGHYEQYF. The CDR3 coding sequence is TGTGCCATCAGTGAGTCCGAGGGACACTACGAGCAGTACTTC.

The gene calls are TRBV11-3 and TRBJ2-1; TRBD2 matches 13 bases. This CDR3 is 16 amino acids long. V was pared by 5 bases and J by 6 bases, with 7 bases of the junction left unmatched. Germline CDR1 and CDR2: SGHNT and YENEEA. The CDR3 spells CASSLATSGRGNEQFF. The DNA of the CDR3 is TGTGCCAGCAGCCTAGCTACTAGCGGGAGGGGCAATGAGCAGTTCTTC.

This clone has only one observation. This sequence joins TRBV19 and TRBJ2-7, with a possible D match to TRBD1 (6 bases). Germline CDR1 and CDR2: LNHDA and SQIVND (reference sequence). The CDR3 spans 14 residues. Trimming pared 0 bases from V and 3 bases from J, leaving 9 bases between. CDR3 DNA: TGTGCCAGTAGTATAGAAGGACAGTACTACGAGCAGTACTTC. It yields the protein CASSIEGQYYEQYF.

V is TRBV24-1 and J is TRBJ1-1; 8 nucleotides align to TRBD1. This CDR3 contains 13 residues. Germline V gene sequence: CDR1 KGHDR, CDR2 SFDVKD. With 7 bases clipped from V and 3 bases from J, the junction kept 3 bases outside the gene matches. The CDR3: CATSRQGYTEAFF. As DNA, the CDR3 is TGTGCCACCAGCAGACAGGGGTACACTGAAGCTTTCTTT.

This clone was seen just once. J is TRBJ1-5 and V is TRBV27, with 8 bases that match TRBD1. Germline loops: CDR1 MNHEY, CDR2 SMNVEV (reference sequence). This CDR3 has 15 residues. Trimming at V came to 4 bases and at J to 4 bases, leaving 6 bases not matched to a gene. As DNA, the CDR3 is TGTGCCAGCAGTTCGGACAGGGCCAGTAATCAGCCCCAGCATTTT. Residues: CASSSDRASNQPQHF.

The chain is built from TRBV7-8 and TRBJ2-5, with a tentative D call TRBD1 (6 bases). This CDR3 region has 17 residues. Trimming shortened V by 1 base and J by 5 bases, and 20 bases separated the two germline ends. Germline loops: CDR1 SGHVS, CDR2 FQNEAQ. The CDR3, as DNA: TGTGCCAGCAGCTTAGACGAGCGAGGGGGTATTTTGGAGACCCAGTACTTC. Protein sequence: CASSLDERGGILETQYF.

This clone counts as medium-sized (0.01 to 0.1%). The chain has TRBV5-1 and TRBJ2-7; 8 positions agree with TRBD1. Germline CDR1 SGHRS, CDR2 YFSETQ. Unmatched junction bases numbered 4, after V lost 6 bases and J lost 2 bases. There are 13 residues in the CDR3. CDR3 residues: CASTGDRTYEQYF. CDR3 DNA sequence: TGCGCCAGCACGGGGGACAGGACCTACGAGCAGTACTTC. Complete variable domain (other parts from reference TRBV5-1 and TRBJ2-7): KAGVTQTPRYLIKTRGQQVTLSCSPISGHRSVSWYQQTPGQGLQFLFEYFSETQRNKGNFPGRFSGRQFSNSRSEMNVSTLELGDSALYLCASTGDRTYEQYFGPGTRLTVT.

This clone was seen more than once but under ten times. This chain joins TRBV19 and TRBJ1-1, with D possibly TRBD1 on 6 matching bases. This CDR3 region has 15 residues. The germline gives CDR1 LNHDA, CDR2 SQIVND (reference sequence). Trimming took 5 bases from V and 1 from J, leaving 14 bases between them. CDR3 DNA: TGTGCCAGTAGTGCCCGAAGGACAGCGAACACTGAAGCTTTCTTT. It translates to CASSARRTANTEAFF.

The J gene is TRBJ1-6, the V gene TRBV6-5, with 7 bases that match TRBD1. Germline V CDR1 and CDR2: MNHEY, SVGAGI. Germline trimming cut 10 bases from V and 12 bases from J; bases unmatched to any gene: 15. CDR3 length: 14 amino acids. CDR3 DNA sequence: TGTGCCACCGGGCTCGGGGGACAGATCAAACCCCTCCACTTT. Encoded protein: CATGLGGQIKPLHF.

The J gene is TRBJ1-4, the V gene TRBV4-1, with 7 bases aligning to TRBD1. Germline CDR1 and CDR2: MGHRA and YSYEKL. The CDR3 contains 15 residues. With V trimmed by 6 bases and J by 9 bases, 13 bases remained unmatched. CDR3 nucleotide sequence: TGCGCCAGCAGACGCCTAGTGCCACAGGGGCAAAAACTGTTTTTT. The encoded protein is CASRRLVPQGQKLFF.

The chain couples TRBV10-1 to TRBJ2-3; D perhaps matches TRBD2 (5 bases). The germline V and J ends were trimmed by 6 bases and 5 bases, with 9 bases remaining between them. The CDR3 contains 12 residues. The V gene's germline CDR1 is WNHNN and CDR2 SYGVQD (reference sequence). This CDR3 reads CASSVGRDTQYF. In nucleotides, the CDR3 is TGCGCCAGCAGCGTAGGGAGAGATACGCAGTATTTT.

The chain recombines TRBV19 with TRBJ1-1; D perhaps matches TRBD1 (5 bases). This CDR3 region has 14 residues. V lost 3 bases and J 2 bases, leaving 10 bases between the germline ends. Germline lookup yields CDR1 LNHDA and CDR2 SQIVND (reference sequence). In DNA form, the CDR3 reads TGTGCCAGTAGTATCGGCGGGGGAAACACTGAAGCTTTCTTT. Translated, it gives CASSIGGGNTEAFF.

This rearrangement joins TRBV7-9 to TRBJ1-5; 7 positions match TRBD1. Germline loops: CDR1 SEHNR, CDR2 FQNEAQ (reference sequence). V lost 5 bases, J lost 4 bases, and 2 bases stayed unmatched. This CDR3 spans 13 amino acids. The CDR3 is CASSRQGNQPQHF. Written as DNA, the CDR3 is TGTGCCAGCAGCCGACAGGGAAATCAGCCCCAGCATTTT.

The chain is built from TRBV7-9 and TRBJ1-6; TRBD1 matches at 8 bases. Germline assignment: CDR1 SEHNR and CDR2 FQNEAQ (reference sequence). The trim removed 5 bases at V and 1 base at J, leaving 4 bases unmatched. The CDR3 runs to 16 residues. The CDR3 loop is CASSPWTGSYNSPLHF. In nucleotides, the CDR3 is TGTGCCAGCAGCCCCTGGACAGGGTCCTATAATTCACCCCTCCACTTT.

This chain joins TRBV6-5 and TRBJ1-6; 11 nucleotides align to TRBD1. V lost 6 bases to trimming and J lost 7 bases; unmatched junction nucleotides: 2. Per germline, CDR1 MNHEY and CDR2 SVGAGI. CDR3 length equals 14 residues. The CDR3 nucleotides read TGTGCCAGCAGAGGACAGGGGGCGAATTCACCCCTCCACTTT. It yields the protein CASRGQGANSPLHF.

The V and J genes are TRBV6-6 and TRBJ2-5, with no clear D. Trimming removed 6 bases at V and 1 base at J, with 9 bases between. Germline V gives CDR1 MNHNY, CDR2 SVGAGI (reference sequence). The CDR3 contains 13 residues. CDR3 sequence: CASSHDIQETQYF. Here the CDR3 DNA reads TGTGCCAGCAGCCACGACATCCAAGAGACCCAGTACTTC.

V gene TRBV18 combines with J gene TRBJ2-5; the D is unclear. Between the trimmed V and J ends, which lost 11 bases and 5 bases, there was a span of 21 bases. Germline V gene data show CDR1 as KGHSH and CDR2 as LQKENI. This CDR3 region has 14 residues. Here the CDR3 reads CAGDLDRLLETQYF. The CDR3 nucleotides are TGTGCCGGTGACTTGGATCGTCTCCTGGAGACCCAGTACTTC.

In DNA, the CDR3 is TGTGCCAGCAGCTTGGTTAGCGGGGGTGCCGGTAATGAGCAGTTCTTC. Its translation is CASSLVSGGAGNEQFF. The J gene is TRBJ2-1, the V gene TRBV5-4; 9 bases fit TRBD2. This CDR3 spans 16 amino acids. The V gene's germline CDR1 is SGHNT and CDR2 YYREEE (reference sequence). V shed 0 bases and J 7 bases; nucleotides not matched to a gene: 8. Filled out from reference TRBV5-4 and TRBJ2-1, the complete variable domain reads ETGVTQSPTHLIKTRGQQVTLRCSSQSGHNTVSWYQQALGQGPQFIFQYYREEENGRGNFPPRFSGLQFPNYSSELNVNALELDDSALYLCASSLVSGGAGNEQFFGPGTRLTVL.